Listed here are 27 T cell receptor beta chains from one sample, sequenced in a study of blood T cell repertoires in COVID-19. Only in-frame clones appear in the TCRdb table, and some are missing; sequencing was by immunoSEQ multiplex PCR. The table records about 200,000 clones, roughly 94% of them present only once. The sample comprised peripheral blood. The receptors here all came from a man aged 30-40 years with acute or convalescent COVID-19.

The rearrangement links TRBV28 to TRBJ1-4; 7 bases fit TRBD1. The CDR3 is 15 residues long. Germline V gene sequence: CDR1 MDHEN, CDR2 SYDVKM. V gave up 1 base and J gave up 8 bases; unmatched junction bases: 7. CDR3 residues: CASSLSQGFGEKLFF. The CDR3 region has the DNA TGTGCCAGCAGTTTATCACAGGGGTTCGGCGAAAAACTGTTTTTT.

The chain links TRBV19 to TRBJ2-4; the D gene is possibly TRBD1 (6 bases). Germline CDR1 LNHDA, CDR2 SQIVND (reference sequence). The CDR3 consists of 16 residues. V was cut by 5 bases and J by 1 base, with 15 bases left in between. The CDR3 spells CASSLQGTTAKNIQYF. In DNA form, the CDR3 reads TGTGCCAGTAGTCTCCAGGGGACCACGGCCAAAAACATTCAGTACTTC.

This clone was detected only once. This chain uses TRBV28 with TRBJ2-2; tentatively, D is TRBD2 (6 bases). Trimming cost V 6 bases and J 5 bases, with 19 bases left between them. CDR3 size: 16 residues. CDR1 and CDR2 (germline): MDHEN, SYDVKM. The CDR3 DNA reads as TGTGCCAGCAGCCCTTACGGAGGGGTAGGAACCGGGGAGCTGTTTTTT. Its translation: CASSPYGGVGTGELFF.

V usage is TRBV27 and J usage is TRBJ2-3; 13 nucleotides align to TRBD2. This CDR3 contains 15 residues. Per germline, CDR1 MNHEY and CDR2 SMNVEV (reference sequence). V lost 7 bases, J lost 3 bases, and 4 bases stayed unmatched. The CDR3 DNA sequence: TGTGCCAGCACCCAACTAGCGGGAGGGACAGATACGCAGTATTTT. Protein product: CASTQLAGGTDTQYF.

In this sample, this clone turned up once. V is TRBV29-1 and J is TRBJ2-1; 7 bases are a match to TRBD2. From germline, CDR1 is SQVTM and CDR2 ANQGSEA. CDR3 length: 14 residues. V was clipped by 6 bases and J by 1 base; unmatched bases: 6. CDR3 region: CSVNRDYSYNEQFF. For the CDR3, the DNA is TGCAGCGTGAACCGGGACTATTCCTACAATGAGCAGTTCTTC.

This rearrangement joins TRBV9 to TRBJ2-7, with TRBD2 matching 10 bases. The CDR3 extends over 14 amino acids. The germline gives CDR1 SGDLS, CDR2 YYNGEE. The V segment lost 3 bases and the J segment 7 bases; nucleotides outside the gene matches: 7. CDR3 protein: CASSGSSGGPEQYF. In nucleotides, the CDR3 is TGTGCCAGCAGCGGCTCTAGCGGGGGACCGGAGCAGTACTTC.

This chain links TRBV30 with TRBJ2-3, with 7 bases identical to TRBD2. The CDR3 covers 14 residues. Germline lookup yields CDR1 GTSNPN and CDR2 SVGIG (reference sequence). With V trimmed by 3 bases and J by 0 bases, 3 bases remained unmatched. The DNA of the CDR3 is TGTGCCTGGAGGACGGGGGGAAGCACAGATACGCAGTATTTT. Residues: CAWRTGGSTDTQYF.

CDR3 sequence reads: CASSTKRLAGGHEQFF. The CDR3 DNA reads as TGTGCCAGCAGCACTAAACGACTAGCGGGAGGGCATGAGCAGTTCTTC. This sequence joins TRBV7-2 and TRBJ2-1; 14 bases match TRBD2. Germline CDR1 SGHTA, CDR2 FQGNSA. This CDR3 spans 16 amino acids. With V trimmed by 5 bases and J by 8 bases, 8 bases remained unmatched.

This chain connects TRBV11-2 to TRBJ2-6; a weak D match, TRBD2 (6 bases). CDR1 is SGHAT and CDR2 is FQNNGV in the germline V gene. Trimming removed 6 bases from V and 2 bases from J, with 11 bases in between. CDR3 length: 15 amino acids. The CDR3, as DNA: TGTGCCAGCAGGGAGTGGACTACTGGGGCCAACGTCCTGACTTTC. Translation gives CASREWTTGANVLTF. Full variable domain (missing parts from reference TRBV11-2 and TRBJ2-6): EAGVAQSPRYKIIEKRQSVAFWCNPISGHATLYWYQQILGQGPKLLIQFQNNGVVDDSQLPKDRFSAERLKGVDSTLKIQPAKLEDSAVYLCASREWTTGANVLTFGAGSRLTVL.

The chain employs TRBV28 and TRBJ2-1; TRBD2 matches at 10 bases. The V segment lost 4 bases and the J segment 7 bases; nucleotides outside the gene matches: 10. CDR3 length: 16 amino acids. Germline V gene data show CDR1 as MDHEN and CDR2 as SYDVKM. Written as DNA, the CDR3 is TGTGCCAGCAGTTCCCCAGCGGGAGGGAGGATAAATGAGCAGTTCTTC. Protein: CASSSPAGGRINEQFF. Using reference TRBV28 and TRBJ2-1 for the parts outside the CDR3, the full variable domain is DVKVTQSSRYLVKRTGEKVFLECVQDMDHENMFWYRQDPGLGLRLIYFSYDVKMKEKGDIPEGYSVSREKKERFSLILESASTNQTSMYLCASSSPAGGRINEQFFGPGTRLTVL.

J is TRBJ2-1 and V is TRBV6-5; 12 nucleotides match TRBD2. The CDR3 is 14 residues long. Germline lookup yields CDR1 MNHEY and CDR2 SVGAGI. V lost 10 bases and J lost 7; bases outside the gene matches: 8. CDR3 sequence: CAILLAGGQNEQFF. The CDR3 nucleotides read TGTGCCATACTACTAGCGGGAGGACAAAATGAGCAGTTCTTC.

V is TRBV10-1 and J is TRBJ1-2; D is ambiguous. Germline CDR1 is WNHNN and CDR2 is SYGVQD (reference sequence). This CDR3 is 15 amino acids long. CDR3 nucleotides: TGCGCGATGAAAGACGGCCGGGGTGTTCACTATGGCTACACCTTC. Residues: CAMKDGRGVHYGYTF.

This chain connects TRBV30 to TRBJ2-5; D might be TRBD2 (5 bases). Trimming pared 0 bases from V and 5 bases from J, leaving 7 bases between. Germline V gives CDR1 GTSNPN, CDR2 SVGIG (reference sequence). There are 12 residues in the CDR3. CDR3 DNA: TGTGCCTGGAGTGTGGGCGGGGAGACCCAGTACTTC. Residues: CAWSVGGETQYF.

This clone was recorded a few times. The chain joins TRBV27 to TRBJ2-3; 8 positions agree with TRBD1. With 1 base clipped from V and 3 bases from J, the junction kept 9 bases outside the gene matches. Germline V gene data show CDR1 as MNHEY and CDR2 as SMNVEV (reference sequence). The CDR3 is 17 residues long. The DNA of the CDR3 is TGTGCCAGCAGTTTATACTCGGACAGGGATGTAACAGATACGCAGTATTTT. Residues: CASSLYSDRDVTDTQYF.

The chain recombines TRBV6-4 with TRBJ2-3, with no clear D. The germline V and J ends were trimmed by 0 bases and 3 bases, with 4 bases remaining between them. Germline assignment: CDR1 MRHNA and CDR2 SNTAGT. The CDR3 consists of 13 residues. Written as DNA, the CDR3 is TGTGCCAGCAGTGACTCGGAGACAGATACGCAGTATTTT. This gives the protein CASSDSETDTQYF.

The chain joins TRBV28 to TRBJ2-7; the match to TRBD1 covers 11 bases. This CDR3 comprises 16 residues. Looked up from germline, CDR1 is MDHEN and CDR2 is SYDVKM. J was trimmed by 4 bases and V by 5 bases; bases with no gene match: 10. For the CDR3, the DNA is TGTGCCAGCAGTGGAGGAGGACAGGGGGCTCATTACGAGCAGTACTTC. The encoded protein is CASSGGGQGAHYEQYF. Filled out from reference TRBV28 and TRBJ2-7, the complete variable domain reads DVKVTQSSRYLVKRTGEKVFLECVQDMDHENMFWYRQDPGLGLRLIYFSYDVKMKEKGDIPEGYSVSREKKERFSLILESASTNQTSMYLCASSGGGQGAHYEQYFGPGTRLTVT.

The chain employs TRBV5-1 and TRBJ2-2, with 8 bases identical to TRBD2. This CDR3 has 15 amino acids. The V and J ends lost 4 bases and 0 bases, in that order; junction bases with no gene match: 2. Germline-derived CDR1 and CDR2 are SGHRS and YFSETQ. The chain's CDR3 is CASSGLASNTGELFF. CDR3 in DNA: TGCGCCAGCAGCGGACTAGCCTCGAACACCGGGGAGCTGTTTTTT.

This clone was seen a single time. The chain carries TRBV27 and TRBJ2-6, with TRBD1 as a possible D gene (6 bases). Trimming removed 0 bases at V and 0 bases at J, with 12 bases between. The CDR3 sequence is 18 residues long. CDR1 and CDR2 (germline): MNHEY, SMNVEV (reference sequence). The CDR3 loop reads CASSLSKSGVSGANVLTF. CDR3 coding DNA: TGTGCCAGCAGTTTATCGAAATCAGGGGTCTCTGGGGCCAACGTCCTGACTTTC.

This rearrangement joins TRBV11-2 to TRBJ1-2, with D perhaps matching TRBD1 (5 bases). This CDR3 is 15 amino acids long. Germline V CDR1 and CDR2: SGHAT, FQNNGV. The V end lost 5 bases, the J end lost 8 bases, and 21 bases lay between the germline ends. CDR3 protein: CASSNNGGIYNGYTF. CDR3 sequence (DNA): TGTGCCAGCAGCAACAACGGGGGTATCTATAACGGCTACACCTTC.

The rearrangement uses TRBV6-5 and TRBJ1-5; D is uncertain. The CDR3 loop spans 13 amino acids. Germline V CDR1 and CDR2: MNHEY, SVGAGI. V was clipped by 8 bases and J by 5 bases, with 13 bases between them. The CDR3 loop reads CASGRPRDQPQHF. The CDR3 DNA is TGTGCCAGCGGGAGACCAAGAGATCAGCCCCAGCATTTT.

This chain uses TRBV28 with TRBJ2-7, with D possibly being TRBD2 (6 bases). Germline CDR1 is MDHEN and CDR2 is SYDVKM. The CDR3 has 16 residues. Trimming removed 3 bases at V and 4 bases at J, with 19 bases between. CDR3 nucleotides: TGTGCCAGCAGTTTGCAGCGGGCGACGATTATGTACGAGCAGTACTTC. Its protein is CASSLQRATIMYEQYF. The whole variable domain, remainder taken from reference TRBV28 and TRBJ2-7, is DVKVTQSSRYLVKRTGEKVFLECVQDMDHENMFWYRQDPGLGLRLIYFSYDVKMKEKGDIPEGYSVSREKKERFSLILESASTNQTSMYLCASSLQRATIMYEQYFGPGTRLTVT.

The chain uses TRBV12-3 or TRBV12-4 and TRBJ2-4; D may be TRBD2 (6 bases). This CDR3 comprises 13 residues. Trimming removed 7 bases from V and 5 bases from J, with 12 bases in between. CDR3 amino acids: CASTLEGQNIQYF. The CDR3, as DNA: TGTGCCAGCACCCTGGAGGGCCAAAACATTCAGTACTTC.

The chain combines TRBV6-5 with TRBJ2-1; no reliable D call. Trimming stripped 5 bases from V and 5 bases from J, with 16 bases between. Germline V lookup: CDR1 MNHEY, CDR2 SVGAGI. This CDR3 is built from 15 residues. The CDR3 spells CASSPTRTENNEQFF. The CDR3 DNA is TGTGCCAGCAGTCCCACAAGAACGGAGAACAATGAGCAGTTCTTC.

J is TRBJ2-3 and V is TRBV7-9, with TRBD2 as a possible D gene (5 bases). The CDR3 totals 16 residues. The germline gives CDR1 SEHNR, CDR2 FQNEAQ (reference sequence). V lost 5 bases to trimming and J lost 1 base, with 16 bases between them. This chain's CDR3 is CASSIPRDSGTDTQYF. The CDR3 nucleotides read TGTGCCAGCAGCATACCCCGGGATTCAGGCACAGATACGCAGTATTTT.

This clone is a singleton in its sample. V and J are TRBV6-5 and TRBJ2-2; D may be TRBD2 (5 bases). V lost 6 bases, J lost 6 bases, and 14 bases lay in between. The CDR3 spans 14 residues. CDR1 and CDR2 from the germline V gene are MNHEY and SVGAGI. The DNA of the CDR3 is TGTGCCAGCAGGATTCCCAGCGGTCCCGGGGAGCTGTTTTTT. It codes for CASRIPSGPGELFF.

The rearrangement joins TRBV29-1 to TRBJ1-5; the D gene is possibly TRBD1 (5 bases). Germline V gene sequence: CDR1 SQVTM, CDR2 ANQGSEA. Deletions cut 7 bases from V and 3 bases from J, with 13 bases between. This CDR3 has 13 amino acids. The CDR3 DNA is TGCAGCGCTTCCGACAGTCCCAATCAGCCCCAGCATTTT. Amino acid sequence: CSASDSPNQPQHF.

The J gene is TRBJ1-1, the V gene TRBV14, with TRBD1 matching over 10 bases. Germline V CDR1 and CDR2: SGHDN, FVKESK. The CDR3 is 13 amino acids. V was clipped by 3 bases and J by 5 bases; unmatched bases: 0. The CDR3 DNA sequence: TGTGCCAGCAGCCAGGACAGGGGGACTGAAGCTTTCTTT. This encodes CASSQDRGTEAFF.